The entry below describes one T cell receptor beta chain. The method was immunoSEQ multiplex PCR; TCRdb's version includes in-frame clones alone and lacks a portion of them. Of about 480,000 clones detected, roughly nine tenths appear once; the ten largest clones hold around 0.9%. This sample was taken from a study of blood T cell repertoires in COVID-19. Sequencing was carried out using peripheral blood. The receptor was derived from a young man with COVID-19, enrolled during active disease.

The CDR3 DNA is TGCGCCAGCAGCTTGGAAGGCGGTATCCAGTCCTACGAGCAGTACTTC. This encodes CASSLEGGIQSYEQYF. The chain employs TRBV5-1 and TRBJ2-7; D gene uncertain. The length of the CDR3 is 16 residues. V lost 0 bases, J lost 1 base, and 14 bases lay in between. The germline CDR1 and CDR2 sequences are SGHRS and YFSETQ.